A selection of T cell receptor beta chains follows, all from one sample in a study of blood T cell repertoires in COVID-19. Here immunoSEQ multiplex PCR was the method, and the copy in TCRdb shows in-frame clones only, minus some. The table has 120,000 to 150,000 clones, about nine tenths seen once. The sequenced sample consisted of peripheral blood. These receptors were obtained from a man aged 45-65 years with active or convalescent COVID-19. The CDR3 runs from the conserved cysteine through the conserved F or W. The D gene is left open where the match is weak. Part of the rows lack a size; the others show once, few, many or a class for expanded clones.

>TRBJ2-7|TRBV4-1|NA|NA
TGCGCCAGCAGCCAAGATGGCACAGGGTCCAACGAGCAGTACTTC
CASSQDGTGSNEQYF
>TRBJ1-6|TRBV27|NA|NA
TGTGCCAGCAGTTCGGTCCTCTCACCCCTCCACTTT
CASSSVLSPLHF
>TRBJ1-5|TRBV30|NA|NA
TGTGCCTGGAGTGTCAGGGCCTCGAAGAGCAATCAGCCCCAGCATTTT
CAWSVRASKSNQPQHF
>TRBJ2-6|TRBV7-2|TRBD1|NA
TGTGCCAGCAGCCAAGGGGGCCCTGGGGCCAACGTCCTGACTTTC
CASSQGGPGANVLTF
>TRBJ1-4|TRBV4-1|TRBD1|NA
TGCGCCAGCAGCCACTACAGGGGGCGAGGGGAAAAACTGTTTTTT
CASSHYRGRGEKLFF
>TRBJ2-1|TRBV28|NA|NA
TGTGCCAGCAGTTTTCAGGGTGGAACCTACAATGAGCAGTTCTTC
CASSFQGGTYNEQFF
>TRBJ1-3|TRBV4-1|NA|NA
TGCGCCAGCAGCGGGCCCGAACGTGGAAACACCATATATTTT
CASSGPERGNTIYF
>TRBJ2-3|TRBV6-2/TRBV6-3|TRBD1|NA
TGTGCCAGCAGTACCACAGGGGGGAGCACAGATACGCAGTATTTT
CASSTTGGSTDTQYF
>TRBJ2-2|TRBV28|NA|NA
TGTGCCAGCAGTTTCTGGACAGCGAACACCGGGGAGCTGTTTTTT
CASSFWTANTGELFF
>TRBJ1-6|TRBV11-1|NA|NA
TGTGCCAGCAGCTTTAAGGGGAACAATTCACCCCTCCACTTT
CASSFKGNNSPLHF
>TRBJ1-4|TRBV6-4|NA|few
TGTGCCAGCAGGGGGGTTGGGGAGGGCGAAAAACTGTTTTTT
CASRGVGEGEKLFF
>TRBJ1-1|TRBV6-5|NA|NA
TGTGCCAGCAGCGACAGCAAGAACACTGAAGCTTTCTTT
CASSDSKNTEAFF
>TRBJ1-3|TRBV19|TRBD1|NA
TGTGCCAGTATTAACCGGGACAGCCGCCGAAACACCATATATTTT
CASINRDSRRNTIYF
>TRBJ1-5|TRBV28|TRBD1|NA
TGTGCCAGCAAGACAGGGGCCAACAATCAGCCCCAGCATTTT
CASKTGANNQPQHF
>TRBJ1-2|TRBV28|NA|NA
TGTGCCAGCAGTCCAATGTTTCGGTGGGGCTACACCTTC
CASSPMFRWGYTF
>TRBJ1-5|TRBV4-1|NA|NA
TGCGCCAGCAGCCAAGATTCGAGGAATAGCAATCAGCCCCAGCATTTT
CASSQDSRNSNQPQHF
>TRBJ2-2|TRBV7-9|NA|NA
TGTGCCAGCAGCTACAACAGGGACACCGGGGAGCTGTTTTTT
CASSYNRDTGELFF
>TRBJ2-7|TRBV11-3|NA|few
TGTGCCAGCAGCACTGGAGGCAGCTCCTACGAGCAGTACTTC
CASSTGGSSYEQYF
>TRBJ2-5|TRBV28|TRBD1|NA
TGTGCCAGCAGTTTATTGGGACAGGGAGCCCAGTACTTC
CASSLLGQGAQYF
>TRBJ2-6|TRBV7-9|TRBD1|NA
TGTGCCAGCAGCCCCGGACAGGGGGGAACTGGGGCCAACGTCCTGACTTTC
CASSPGQGGTGANVLTF
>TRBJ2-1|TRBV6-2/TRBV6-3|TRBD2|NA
TGTGCCAGCAGCCCGCATACTAGCGGGAGTAATGAGCAGTTCTTC
CASSPHTSGSNEQFF
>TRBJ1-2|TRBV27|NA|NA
TGTGCCAGCAGTCGTGCAGGGGCACAAAACTATGGCTACACCTTC
CASSRAGAQNYGYTF
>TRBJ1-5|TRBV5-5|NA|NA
TGTGCCAGCAGCTTAGCCCCCCGGGGGCAGCCCCAGCATTTT
CASSLAPRGQPQHF
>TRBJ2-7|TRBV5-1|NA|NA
TGCGCCAGCAGCTTGGCCAATCTGGCGGCGAGCTCCTACGAGCAGTACTTC
CASSLANLAASSYEQYF
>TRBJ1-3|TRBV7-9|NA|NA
TGTGCCAGCAGCCACGGGGTCGCAATAGGAAACACCATATATTTT
CASSHGVAIGNTIYF
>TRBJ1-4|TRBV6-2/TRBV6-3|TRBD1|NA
TGTGCCAGCAGTTGGACAGGGACTCCTAATGAAAAACTGTTTTTT
CASSWTGTPNEKLFF
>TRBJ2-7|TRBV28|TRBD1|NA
TGTGCCAGCAGTTACCCTACCGGGACAGGGGGCGAGCAGTACTTC
CASSYPTGTGGEQYF
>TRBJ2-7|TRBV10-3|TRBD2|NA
TGTGCCATCAGTACGACTAGCGGGAACCGCTACGAGCAGTACTTC
CAISTTSGNRYEQYF
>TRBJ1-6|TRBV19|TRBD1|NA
TGTGCCAGTAGCGCGCCGGGACAGGGTGTTTCACCCCTCCACTTT
CASSAPGQGVSPLHF
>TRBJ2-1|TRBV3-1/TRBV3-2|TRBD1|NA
TGTGCCAGCAGCCGCCCGGGACAGGGGTTGGATGAGCAGTTCTTC
CASSRPGQGLDEQFF
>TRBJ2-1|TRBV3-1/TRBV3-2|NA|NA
TGTGCCAGCAGCCAACTGGGGGGTGGCAATGAGCAGTTCTTC
CASSQLGGGNEQFF
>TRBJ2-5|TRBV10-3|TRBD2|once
TGTGCCATCAGTGGCGGGGGGCAAGAGACCCAGTACTTC
CAISGGGQETQYF
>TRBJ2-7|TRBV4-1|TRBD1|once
TGCGCCAGCAGCCAGGGACAGCAGTACTACGAGCAGTACTTC
CASSQGQQYYEQYF
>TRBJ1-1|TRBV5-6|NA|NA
TGTGCCAGCAGCTTGGCAGAGGGTAGAGCTTTCTTT
CASSLAEGRAFF
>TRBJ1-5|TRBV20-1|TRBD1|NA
TGCAGTGCTAGTTGGACAGGGAGCAACAATCAGCCCCAGCATTTT
CSASWTGSNNQPQHF
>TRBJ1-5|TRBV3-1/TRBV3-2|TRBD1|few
TGTGCCAGCAGCCAAGGACAGGGGCGCCAGCCCCAGCATTTT
CASSQGQGRQPQHF
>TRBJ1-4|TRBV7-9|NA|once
TGTGCCAGCAGCAATCAGGGGCCGAATGAAAAACTGTTTTTT
CASSNQGPNEKLFF
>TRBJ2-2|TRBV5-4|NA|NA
TGTGCCAGCAGCTTCAAACAGCCGGCCGGGGAGCTGTTTTTT
CASSFKQPAGELFF
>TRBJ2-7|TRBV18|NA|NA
TGTGCCAGCTCACCTTCCATACCTATGACCTACGAGCAGTACTTC
CASSPSIPMTYEQYF
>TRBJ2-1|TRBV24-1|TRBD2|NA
TGTGCCACCAGTGACTCGTCGCGGCGGGGGAACTACAATGAGCAGTTCTTC
CATSDSSRRGNYNEQFF
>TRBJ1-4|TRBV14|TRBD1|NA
TGTGCCAGCAGCCCGGACAGGGCGGATGAAAAACTGTTTTTT
CASSPDRADEKLFF
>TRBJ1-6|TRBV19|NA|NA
TGTGCCAGCCGGGGAAGGCAAAATTCACCCCTCCACTTT
CASRGRQNSPLHF
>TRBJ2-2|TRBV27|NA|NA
TGTGCCAGCAGTTTCACGGTGAACACCGGGGAGCTGTTTTTT
CASSFTVNTGELFF
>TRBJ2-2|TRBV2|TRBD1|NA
TGTGCCAGCAAGGGGACAGGGGTCGGGGAGCTGTTTTTT
CASKGTGVGELFF
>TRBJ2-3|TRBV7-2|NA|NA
TGTGCCAGCAGCTTAGCGTTGGCAGGCACAGATACGCAGTATTTT
CASSLALAGTDTQYF
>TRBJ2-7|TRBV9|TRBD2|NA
TGTGCCAGCAGCGTACTAGCGGGGGCTGACGAGCAGTACTTC
CASSVLAGADEQYF
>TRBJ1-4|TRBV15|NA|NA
TGTGCCACCAGCAGAGAAGGCAGCGGGGTACTATTTAATGAAAAACTGTTTTTT
CATSREGSGVLFNEKLFF
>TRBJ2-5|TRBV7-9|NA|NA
TGTGCCAGCGGGGGAGGCGAGACCCAGTACTTC
CASGGGETQYF
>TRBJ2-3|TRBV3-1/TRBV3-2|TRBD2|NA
TGTGCCAGCAGACGTAGGACTAGCTCAGATACGCAGTATTTT
CASRRRTSSDTQYF
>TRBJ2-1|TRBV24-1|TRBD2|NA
TGTGCCACCAGTGACCCCACGGGGGGAAACAATGAGCAGTTCTTC
CATSDPTGGNNEQFF
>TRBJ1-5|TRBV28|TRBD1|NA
TGTGCCAGCAGCCCAGGGGGATTCAATCAGCCCCAGCATTTT
CASSPGGFNQPQHF
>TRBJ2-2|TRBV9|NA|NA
TGTGCCAGCAGCGTGGGCGGGACCACCGGGGAGCTGTTTTTT
CASSVGGTTGELFF
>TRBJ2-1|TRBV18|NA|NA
TGTGCCAGCTCATCCGGGGGGCCCTACAATGAGCAGTTCTTC
CASSSGGPYNEQFF
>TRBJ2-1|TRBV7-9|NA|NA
TGTGCCAGCAGCCCACAGCCCCTAGCCTCCTCCTACAATGAGCAGTTCTTC
CASSPQPLASSYNEQFF
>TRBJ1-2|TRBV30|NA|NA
TGTGCCTGGAGTGGGCCCGCAGCTAACTATGGCTACACCTTC
CAWSGPAANYGYTF
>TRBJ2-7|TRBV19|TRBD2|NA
TGTGCCAGTAGCCGGGACTACCGAACCTACGAGCAGTACTTC
CASSRDYRTYEQYF
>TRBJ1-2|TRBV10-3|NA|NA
TGTGCCATCAGTGAGTCGACGACAGGCGCTAACTATGGCTACACCTTC
CAISESTTGANYGYTF
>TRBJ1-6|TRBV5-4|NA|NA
TGTGCCAGCAGCCTTCCTGGACTTAGTTATAATTCACCCCTCCACTTT
CASSLPGLSYNSPLHF
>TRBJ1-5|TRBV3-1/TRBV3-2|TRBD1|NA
TGTGCCAGCAGTCGGACAGACAGGGACCAGCCCCAGCATTTT
CASSRTDRDQPQHF
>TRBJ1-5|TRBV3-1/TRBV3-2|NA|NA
TGTGCCAGCAGCCCCAGGGTGGGCCTCGATCAGCCCCAACATTTT
CASSPRVGLDQPQHF